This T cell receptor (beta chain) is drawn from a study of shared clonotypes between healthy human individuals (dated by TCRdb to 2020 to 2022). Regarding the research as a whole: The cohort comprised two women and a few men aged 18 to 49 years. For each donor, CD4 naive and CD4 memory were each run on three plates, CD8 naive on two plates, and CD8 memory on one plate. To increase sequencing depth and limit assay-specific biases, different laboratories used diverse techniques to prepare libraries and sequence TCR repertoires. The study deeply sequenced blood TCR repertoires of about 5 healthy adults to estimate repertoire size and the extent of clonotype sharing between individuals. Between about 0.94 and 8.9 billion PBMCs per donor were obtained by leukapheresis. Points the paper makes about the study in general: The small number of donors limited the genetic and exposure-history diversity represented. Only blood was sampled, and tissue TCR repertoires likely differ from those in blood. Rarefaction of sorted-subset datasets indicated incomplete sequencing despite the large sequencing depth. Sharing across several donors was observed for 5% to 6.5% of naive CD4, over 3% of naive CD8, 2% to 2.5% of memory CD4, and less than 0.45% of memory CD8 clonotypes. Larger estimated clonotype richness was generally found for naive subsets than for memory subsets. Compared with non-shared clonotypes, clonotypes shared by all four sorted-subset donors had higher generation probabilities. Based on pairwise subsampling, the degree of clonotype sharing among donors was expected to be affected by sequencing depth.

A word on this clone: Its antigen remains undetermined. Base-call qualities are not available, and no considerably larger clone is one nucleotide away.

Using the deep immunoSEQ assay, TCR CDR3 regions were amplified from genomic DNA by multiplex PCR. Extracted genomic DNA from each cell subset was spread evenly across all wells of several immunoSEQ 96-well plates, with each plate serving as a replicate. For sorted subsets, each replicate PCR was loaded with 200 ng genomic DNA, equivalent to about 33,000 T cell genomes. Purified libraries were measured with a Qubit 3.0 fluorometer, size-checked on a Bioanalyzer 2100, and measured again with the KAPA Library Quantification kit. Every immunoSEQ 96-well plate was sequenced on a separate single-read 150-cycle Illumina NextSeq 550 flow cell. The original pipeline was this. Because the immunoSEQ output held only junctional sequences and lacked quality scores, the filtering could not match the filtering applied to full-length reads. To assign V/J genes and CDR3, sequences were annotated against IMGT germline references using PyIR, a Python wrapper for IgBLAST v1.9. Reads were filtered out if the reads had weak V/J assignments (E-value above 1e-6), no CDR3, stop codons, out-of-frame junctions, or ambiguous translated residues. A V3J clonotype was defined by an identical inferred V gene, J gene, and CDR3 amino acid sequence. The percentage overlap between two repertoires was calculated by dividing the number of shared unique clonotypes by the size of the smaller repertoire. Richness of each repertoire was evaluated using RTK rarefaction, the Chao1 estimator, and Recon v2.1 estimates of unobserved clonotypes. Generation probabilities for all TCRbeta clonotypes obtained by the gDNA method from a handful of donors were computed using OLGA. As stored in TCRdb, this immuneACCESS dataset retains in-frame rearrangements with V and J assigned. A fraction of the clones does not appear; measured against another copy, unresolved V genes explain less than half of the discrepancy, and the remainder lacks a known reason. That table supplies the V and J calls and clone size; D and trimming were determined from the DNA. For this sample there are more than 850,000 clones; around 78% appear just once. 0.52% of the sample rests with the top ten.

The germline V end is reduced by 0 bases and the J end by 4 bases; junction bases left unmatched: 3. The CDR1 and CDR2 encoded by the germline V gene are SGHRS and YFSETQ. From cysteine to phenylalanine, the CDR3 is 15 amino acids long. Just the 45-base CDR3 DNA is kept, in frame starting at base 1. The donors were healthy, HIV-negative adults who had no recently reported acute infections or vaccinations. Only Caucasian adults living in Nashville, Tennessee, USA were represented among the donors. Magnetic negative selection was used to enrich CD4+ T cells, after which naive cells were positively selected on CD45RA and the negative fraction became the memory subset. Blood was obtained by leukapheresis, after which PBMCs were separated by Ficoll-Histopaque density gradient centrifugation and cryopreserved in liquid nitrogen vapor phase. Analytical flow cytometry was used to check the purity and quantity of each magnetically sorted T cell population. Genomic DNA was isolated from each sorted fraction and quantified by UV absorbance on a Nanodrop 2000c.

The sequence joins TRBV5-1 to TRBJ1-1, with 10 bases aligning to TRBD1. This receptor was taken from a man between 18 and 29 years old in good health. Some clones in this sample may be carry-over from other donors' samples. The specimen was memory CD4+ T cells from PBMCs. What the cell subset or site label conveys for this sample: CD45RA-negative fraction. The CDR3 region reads CASSLVWDRGTEAFF. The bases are TGCGCCAGCAGCTTGGTCTGGGACAGGGGCACTGAAGCTTTCTTT.